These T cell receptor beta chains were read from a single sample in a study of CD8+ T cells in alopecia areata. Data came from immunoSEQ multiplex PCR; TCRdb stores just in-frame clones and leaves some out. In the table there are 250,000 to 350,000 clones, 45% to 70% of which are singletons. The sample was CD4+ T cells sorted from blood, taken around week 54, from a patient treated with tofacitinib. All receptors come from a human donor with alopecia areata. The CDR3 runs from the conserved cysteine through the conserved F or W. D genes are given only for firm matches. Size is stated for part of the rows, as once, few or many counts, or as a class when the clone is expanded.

CDR3 protein: CSVVRQGVGDTQYF
CDR3 DNA: TGCAGCGTTGTACGACAGGGGGTGGGAGATACGCAGTATTTT
clone size: NA
V gene: TRBV29-1
D gene: TRBD1
J gene: TRBJ2-3
CDR3 length: 14

CDR3 protein: CSVDKENTGELFF
CDR3 DNA: TGCAGCGTTGATAAGGAGAACACCGGGGAGCTGTTTTTT
clone size: NA
V gene: TRBV29-1
D gene: NA
J gene: TRBJ2-2
CDR3 length: 13

CDR3 protein: CAISGTGMNTEAFF
CDR3 DNA: TGTGCCATCAGTGGGACTGGGATGAACACTGAAGCTTTCTTT
clone size: NA
V gene: TRBV10-3
D gene: NA
J gene: TRBJ1-1
CDR3 length: 14

CDR3 protein: CAWRRDRGRVSPLHF
CDR3 DNA: TGTGCCTGGAGAAGGGACAGGGGGCGCGTATCACCCCTCCACTTT
clone size: NA
V gene: TRBV30
D gene: TRBD1
J gene: TRBJ1-6
CDR3 length: 15

CDR3 protein: CASSIALQVGITQHF
CDR3 DNA: TGTGCCAGTAGTATAGCTCTACAGGTTGGGATTACCCAGCATTTT
clone size: NA
V gene: TRBV19
D gene: NA
J gene: TRBJ1-5
CDR3 length: 15

CDR3 protein: CASSPGTGKGETQYF
CDR3 DNA: TGTGCCAGCAGTCCCGGGACAGGGAAGGGAGAGACCCAGTACTTC
clone size: NA
V gene: TRBV2
D gene: TRBD1
J gene: TRBJ2-5
CDR3 length: 15

CDR3 protein: CASSRTEAFF
CDR3 DNA: TGTGCCTCCTCGAGGACTGAAGCTTTCTTT
clone size: NA
V gene: TRBV30
D gene: NA
J gene: TRBJ1-1
CDR3 length: 10

CDR3 protein: CASSWKDGTDTQYF
CDR3 DNA: TGTGCCAGCAGCTGGAAGGACGGCACAGATACGCAGTATTTT
clone size: NA
V gene: TRBV7-6
D gene: NA
J gene: TRBJ2-3
CDR3 length: 14

CDR3 protein: CATSRLAQFNNEQFF
CDR3 DNA: TGTGCCACCAGCCGCCTAGCGCAATTTAACAATGAGCAGTTCTTC
clone size: NA
V gene: TRBV15
D gene: NA
J gene: TRBJ2-1
CDR3 length: 15

CDR3 protein: CASSLWGNQPQHF
CDR3 DNA: TGTGCCAGCAGCTTGTGGGGCAATCAGCCCCAGCATTTT
clone size: once
V gene: TRBV5-6
D gene: NA
J gene: TRBJ1-5
CDR3 length: 13

CDR3 protein: CASSLVIASGGRETQYF
CDR3 DNA: TGTGCCAGCAGCTTAGTTATTGCTAGCGGGGGGAGAGAGACCCAGTACTTC
clone size: NA
V gene: TRBV7-8
D gene: TRBD2
J gene: TRBJ2-5
CDR3 length: 17

CDR3 protein: CASSSGHTQETQYF
CDR3 DNA: TGCGCCAGCAGCTCGGGACACACCCAAGAGACCCAGTACTTC
clone size: few
V gene: TRBV5-1
D gene: NA
J gene: TRBJ2-5
CDR3 length: 14

CDR3 protein: CASSQDRGDYGYTF
CDR3 DNA: TGCGCCAGCAGCCAAGACAGGGGGGACTATGGCTACACCTTC
clone size: NA
V gene: TRBV4-3
D gene: TRBD1
J gene: TRBJ1-2
CDR3 length: 14

CDR3 protein: CASSQGGTDIAKNIQYF
CDR3 DNA: TGCGCCAGCAGTCAGGGGGGGACCGATATAGCCAAAAACATTCAGTACTTC
clone size: NA
V gene: TRBV23-1
D gene: TRBD2
J gene: TRBJ2-4
CDR3 length: 17

CDR3 protein: CASSFQGAGEQFF
CDR3 DNA: TGCGCCAGCAGCTTTCAGGGGGCAGGTGAGCAGTTCTTC
clone size: NA
V gene: TRBV5-1
D gene: TRBD1
J gene: TRBJ2-1
CDR3 length: 13

CDR3 protein: CASSLFAGPNNSPLHF
CDR3 DNA: TGCGCCAGCAGCTTATTCGCGGGACCCAATAATTCACCCCTCCACTTT
clone size: few
V gene: TRBV4-1
D gene: NA
J gene: TRBJ1-6
CDR3 length: 16

CDR3 protein: CASSLEAGRTQYF
CDR3 DNA: TGTGCCAGCAGCTTAGAGGCAGGGCGGACCCAGTACTTC
clone size: once
V gene: TRBV7-2
D gene: NA
J gene: TRBJ2-5
CDR3 length: 13

CDR3 protein: CAWSVRHREAFF
CDR3 DNA: TGTGCCTGGAGTGTACGGCACAGAGAAGCTTTCTTT
clone size: NA
V gene: TRBV30
D gene: NA
J gene: TRBJ1-1
CDR3 length: 12

CDR3 protein: CASSVATGGWSGPDTQYF
CDR3 DNA: TGTGCCAGCAGCGTAGCTACCGGCGGCTGGTCAGGACCAGATACGCAGTATTTT
clone size: NA
V gene: TRBV9
D gene: NA
J gene: TRBJ2-3
CDR3 length: 18

CDR3 protein: CASSRRRDSEAFF
CDR3 DNA: TGTGCCAGCAGCCGACGGCGGGACTCCGAAGCTTTCTTT
clone size: NA
V gene: TRBV9
D gene: NA
J gene: TRBJ1-1
CDR3 length: 13

CDR3 protein: CASISGHPNTEAFF
CDR3 DNA: TGTGCCAGCATCTCGGGACACCCAAACACTGAAGCTTTCTTT
clone size: few
V gene: TRBV6-5
D gene: NA
J gene: TRBJ1-1
CDR3 length: 14

CDR3 protein: CASSQDYGNTEAFF
CDR3 DNA: TGTGCCAGCAGCCAAGATTACGGGAACACTGAAGCTTTCTTT
clone size: NA
V gene: TRBV4-2
D gene: NA
J gene: TRBJ1-1
CDR3 length: 14

CDR3 protein: CASSYVGAGKNIQYF
CDR3 DNA: TGTGCCAGCAGTTACGTCGGGGCTGGCAAAAACATTCAGTACTTC
clone size: NA
V gene: TRBV6-5
D gene: NA
J gene: TRBJ2-4
CDR3 length: 15

CDR3 protein: CASSLEFRGKNIQYF
CDR3 DNA: TGTGCCAGCAGCTTAGAGTTTAGGGGGAAAAACATTCAGTACTTC
clone size: few
V gene: TRBV13
D gene: NA
J gene: TRBJ2-4
CDR3 length: 15

CDR3 protein: CASRIHPAAGANVLTF
CDR3 DNA: TGCGCCAGCAGGATTCATCCGGCAGCTGGGGCCAACGTCCTGACTTTC
clone size: NA
V gene: TRBV5-1
D gene: NA
J gene: TRBJ2-6
CDR3 length: 16

CDR3 protein: CASSPRGTGVGDTQYF
CDR3 DNA: TGCGCCAGCAGCCCTCGTGGGACAGGGGTTGGAGATACGCAGTATTTT
clone size: NA
V gene: TRBV5-1
D gene: TRBD1
J gene: TRBJ2-3
CDR3 length: 16

CDR3 protein: CASSLWGETQYF
CDR3 DNA: TGTGCCAGCAGCTTATGGGGGGAGACCCAGTACTTC
clone size: NA
V gene: TRBV7-2
D gene: NA
J gene: TRBJ2-5
CDR3 length: 12

CDR3 protein: CASSVSTGNYGYTF
CDR3 DNA: TGTGCCAGCAGCGTATCGACAGGGAACTATGGCTACACCTTC
clone size: NA
V gene: TRBV9
D gene: TRBD1
J gene: TRBJ1-2
CDR3 length: 14

CDR3 protein: CASSLATGADTQYF
CDR3 DNA: TGCGCCAGCAGCTTGGCGACAGGGGCAGATACGCAGTATTTT
clone size: few
V gene: TRBV5-1
D gene: TRBD1
J gene: TRBJ2-3
CDR3 length: 14

CDR3 protein: CSVGGEYEQYF
CDR3 DNA: TGCAGCGTTGGAGGGGAGTACGAGCAGTACTTC
clone size: NA
V gene: TRBV29-1
D gene: NA
J gene: TRBJ2-7
CDR3 length: 11

CDR3 protein: CASSALLGPHRYEQYF
CDR3 DNA: TGTGCCAGCAGCGCGCTCCTGGGACCACATAGGTACGAGCAGTACTTC
clone size: few
V gene: TRBV7-2
D gene: NA
J gene: TRBJ2-7
CDR3 length: 16

CDR3 protein: CSGLPGTDTQYF
CDR3 DNA: TGCAGCGGACTGCCGGGCACAGATACGCAGTATTTT
clone size: NA
V gene: TRBV29-1
D gene: NA
J gene: TRBJ2-3
CDR3 length: 12

CDR3 protein: CASSGDSNTEAFF
CDR3 DNA: TGTGCCAGCAGCGGCGACAGCAACACTGAAGCTTTCTTT
clone size: NA
V gene: TRBV9
D gene: NA
J gene: TRBJ1-1
CDR3 length: 13